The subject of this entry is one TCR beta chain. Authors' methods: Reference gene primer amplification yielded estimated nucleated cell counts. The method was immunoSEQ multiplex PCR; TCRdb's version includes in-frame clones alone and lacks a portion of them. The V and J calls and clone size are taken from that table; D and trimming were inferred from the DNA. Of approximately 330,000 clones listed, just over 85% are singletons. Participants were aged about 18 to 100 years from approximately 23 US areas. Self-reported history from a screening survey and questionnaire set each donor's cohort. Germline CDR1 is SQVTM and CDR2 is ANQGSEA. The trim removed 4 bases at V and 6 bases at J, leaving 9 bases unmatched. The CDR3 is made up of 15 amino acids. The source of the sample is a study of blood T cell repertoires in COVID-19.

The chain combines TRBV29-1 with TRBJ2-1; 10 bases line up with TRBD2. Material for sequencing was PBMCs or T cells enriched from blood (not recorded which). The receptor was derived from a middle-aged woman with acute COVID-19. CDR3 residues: CSVGLRASGSNEQFF. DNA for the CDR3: TGCAGCGTTGGTCTCAGGGCTAGCGGGAGCAATGAGCAGTTCTTC.